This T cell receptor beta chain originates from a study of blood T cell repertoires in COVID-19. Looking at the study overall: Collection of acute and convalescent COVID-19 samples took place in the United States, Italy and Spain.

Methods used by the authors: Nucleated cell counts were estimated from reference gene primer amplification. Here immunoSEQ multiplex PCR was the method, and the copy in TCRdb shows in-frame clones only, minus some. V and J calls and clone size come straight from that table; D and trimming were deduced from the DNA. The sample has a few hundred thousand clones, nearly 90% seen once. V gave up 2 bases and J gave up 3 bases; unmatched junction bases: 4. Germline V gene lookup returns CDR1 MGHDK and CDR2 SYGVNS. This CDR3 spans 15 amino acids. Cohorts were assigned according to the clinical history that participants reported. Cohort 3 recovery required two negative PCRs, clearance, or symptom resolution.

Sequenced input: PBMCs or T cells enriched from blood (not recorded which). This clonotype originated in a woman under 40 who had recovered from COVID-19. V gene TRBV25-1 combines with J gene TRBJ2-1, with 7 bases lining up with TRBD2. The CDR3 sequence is CASSEPAGNYNEQFF. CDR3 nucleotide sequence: TGTGCCAGCAGTGAACCAGCGGGGAACTACAATGAGCAGTTCTTC.